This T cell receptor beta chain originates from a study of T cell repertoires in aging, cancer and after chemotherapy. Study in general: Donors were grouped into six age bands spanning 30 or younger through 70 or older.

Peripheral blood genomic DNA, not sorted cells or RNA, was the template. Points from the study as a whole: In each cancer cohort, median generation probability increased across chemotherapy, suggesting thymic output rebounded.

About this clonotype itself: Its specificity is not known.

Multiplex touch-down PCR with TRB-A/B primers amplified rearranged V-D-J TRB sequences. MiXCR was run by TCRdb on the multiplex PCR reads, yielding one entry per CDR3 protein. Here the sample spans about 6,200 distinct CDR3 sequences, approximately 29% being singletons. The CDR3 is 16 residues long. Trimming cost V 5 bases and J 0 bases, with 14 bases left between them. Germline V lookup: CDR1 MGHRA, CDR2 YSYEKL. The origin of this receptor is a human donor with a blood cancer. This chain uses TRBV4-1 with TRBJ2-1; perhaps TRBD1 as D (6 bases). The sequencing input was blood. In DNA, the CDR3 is TGCGCCAGCAGCACCCGGGACATTCGCTCCTACAATGAGCAGTTCTTC. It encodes CASSTRDIRSYNEQFF.